This TCR beta chain was captured by sequencing in a study of blood T cell repertoires in COVID-19. Background on the study: The cDNA or gDNA used as material had been derived from T cells, B-cell-depleted T cells, or PBMCs.

Authors' analysis steps: By means of reference gene primer amplification, nucleated cell counts were estimated. The repertoire was sequenced with immunoSEQ multiplex PCR; TCRdb's copy has only in-frame clones and lacks some. That table is the source of V, J and clone size, and D and trimming were worked out from the DNA. The data contain 220,000 or so clones, around 83% of them singletons. Germline V gene lookup returns CDR1 MNHEY and CDR2 SVGAGI. Losses at the gene ends were 6 bases for V and 4 bases for J; bases not matched to a gene: 8. The CDR3 runs to 15 residues. The genes are TRBV6-5 and TRBJ2-3, with TRBD1 matching 9 bases. The sequenced material came from PBMCs or T cells enriched from blood (not recorded which). This clonotype was sampled from a middle-aged woman who had recovered from COVID-19. Here the CDR3 DNA reads TGTGCCAGCAGACCTGGACAGGGGATTGCAGATACGCAGTATTTT. It codes for CASRPGQGIADTQYF.